A single sample gave rise to the 18 T cell receptor beta chains below, sequenced in a study of early stage breast cancer tumors (TCRdb year 2017). Libraries were constructed by the immunoSEQ multiplex PCR assay. This immuneACCESS table, as held by TCRdb, lists in-frame sequences with V and J called but not all clones. Of the missing ones, under half trace to an unresolved V gene in checked studies; the others have no known cause. The sample data list about 41,000 clones, and 70% to 80% of these were observed just once. About 7% of the sample goes to the ten largest clones. The specimen sequenced was blood. These receptors were obtained from a person in their fifties with breast cancer.

This chain connects TRBV10-1 to TRBJ1-1; D unclear. CDR1 is WNHNN and CDR2 is SYGVQD in the germline V gene (reference sequence). This CDR3 contains 14 residues. Trimming shortened V by 3 bases and J by 5 bases, and 13 bases separated the two germline ends. The CDR3 nucleotides read TGCGCCAGCAGTGAAGGATCCACCGGGACTGAAGCTTTCTTT. Translated: CASSEGSTGTEAFF.

Comments on this clone: This same CDR3 is encoded by further DNA sequences in the sample. The rearrangement uses TRBV4-3 and TRBJ1-5; the D is unclear. The germline V and J ends were trimmed by 3 bases and 1 base, with 7 bases remaining between them. Germline-derived CDR1 and CDR2 are LGHNA and YSLEER. The CDR3 has 14 amino acids. CDR3 protein: CASSQHTSNQPQHF. The CDR3 bases are TGCGCCAGCAGCCAGCACACCAGCAATCAGCCCCAGCATTTT.

The chain has TRBV4-1 and TRBJ2-3; 8 bases align to TRBD1. With 4 bases clipped from V and 4 bases from J, the junction kept 10 bases outside the gene matches. The germline gives CDR1 MGHRA, CDR2 YSYEKL. The CDR3 is 16 amino acids. The CDR3 region is CASSRSMTGDADTQYF. CDR3 DNA: TGCGCCAGCAGCCGTTCAATGACAGGGGATGCAGATACGCAGTATTTT.

This chain uses TRBV6-1 with TRBJ2-1, with D possibly matching TRBD1 (5 bases). In germline, CDR1 is MNHNS, CDR2 SASEGT. Trimming removed 1 base at V and 4 bases at J, with 11 bases between. The length of the CDR3 is 15 residues. The CDR3 here is CASSEGRVSYNEQFF. The CDR3, as DNA: TGTGCCAGCAGTGAAGGCAGGGTTTCATACAATGAGCAGTTCTTC.

This chain uses TRBV5-1 with TRBJ2-5; 12 positions match TRBD2. The trim removed 3 bases at V and 1 base at J, leaving 4 bases unmatched. This CDR3 has 16 amino acids. The germline V gene has CDR1 SGHRS and CDR2 YFSETQ. As DNA, the CDR3 is TGCGCCAGCAGCTACGGGACTAGCGGGCTCCAAGAGACCCAGTACTTC. Encoded protein: CASSYGTSGLQETQYF.

The chain links TRBV5-1 to TRBJ1-1; 8 nucleotides line up with TRBD1. CDR1 and CDR2 from the germline V gene are SGHRS and YFSETQ. CDR3 size: 13 residues. Unmatched junction bases numbered 3, after V lost 4 bases and J lost 4 bases. The CDR3 sequence is CASSPDRVTEAFF. CDR3 nucleotides: TGCGCCAGCAGCCCGGACAGGGTCACTGAAGCTTTCTTT.

This sequence joins TRBV19 and TRBJ2-1; no definite D call. The CDR3 is 13 amino acids. Trimming cost V 3 bases and J 9 bases, with 12 bases left between them. CDR1 is LNHDA and CDR2 is SQIVND in the germline V gene (reference sequence). This CDR3 reads CASSIEELGEQFF. CDR3 in DNA: TGTGCCAGTAGTATTGAGGAGCTTGGTGAGCAGTTCTTC.

In this sample, this clone turned up a few times. CDR3 residues: CASSAQGWNQPQHF. DNA for the CDR3: TGCGCCAGCAGTGCACAGGGTTGGAATCAGCCCCAGCATTTT. The V call is TRBV10-1, the J call TRBJ1-5; a possible D gene is TRBD1 (6 bases). V was shortened by 4 bases and J by 4 bases, with 11 bases between the two germline ends. CDR3 length equals 14 residues. The germline gives CDR1 WNHNN, CDR2 SYGVQD (reference sequence).

The CDR3 spells CASRAQGEQYF. The CDR3 DNA sequence: TGTGCCAGCAGAGCACAGGGCGAGCAGTACTTC. V is TRBV6-5 and J is TRBJ2-7; weak D call: TRBD1 (6 bases). V was shortened by 6 bases and J by 6 bases, with 9 bases between the two germline ends. This CDR3 spans 11 amino acids. Germline loops: CDR1 MNHEY, CDR2 SVGAGI.

The chain recombines TRBV19 with TRBJ1-2; D is perhaps TRBD1 (6 bases). V shed 8 bases and J shed 0 bases, with 13 bases lying between them. The CDR3 extends over 14 amino acids. Germline CDR1 and CDR2: LNHDA and SQIVND (reference sequence). The CDR3: CASLDSPANYGYTF. CDR3 nucleotides: TGTGCCAGTTTGGACAGCCCCGCTAACTATGGCTACACCTTC.

This clone was seen a few times. The chain recombines TRBV5-6 with TRBJ2-5, with D possibly matching TRBD1 (6 bases). V gave up 2 bases and J gave up 5 bases, with 10 bases separating them. CDR1 is SGHDT, CDR2 YYEEEE, per germline. This CDR3 spans 13 amino acids. The chain's CDR3 is CASSLHRVETQYF. CDR3 nucleotide sequence: TGTGCCAGCAGCTTACACAGGGTTGAGACCCAGTACTTC.

This chain links TRBV7-8 with TRBJ1-1, with a tentative D call TRBD1 (5 bases). CDR1 SGHVS and CDR2 FQNEAQ come from the germline V gene. Deletions cut 5 bases from V and 11 bases from J, with 21 bases between. This CDR3 spans 14 amino acids. The CDR3 DNA follows: TGTGCCAGCAGCCCCCGGTCCATCACAGGTGGGGCTTTCTTT. Amino acid sequence: CASSPRSITGGAFF.

The chain joins TRBV11-3 to TRBJ2-3; no clear D. The CDR3 is 14 residues long. The germline V gene encodes CDR1 SGHNT and CDR2 YENEEA. The germline V and J ends were trimmed by 5 bases and 0 bases, with 9 bases remaining between them. The CDR3: CASSPGGSTDTQYF. The CDR3 DNA follows: TGTGCCAGCAGCCCTGGCGGTAGCACAGATACGCAGTATTTT.

The chain joins TRBV2 to TRBJ1-1, with 7 bases lining up with TRBD1. CDR1 is SNHLY and CDR2 is FYNNEI in the germline V gene. The ends lost 3 bases at V and 4 bases at J; junction bases unmatched: 8. The CDR3 is made up of 15 amino acids. CDR3 in DNA: TGTGCCAGCAGTGAGTCCAGGGGGATGGCCACTGAAGCTTTCTTT. Its protein product is CASSESRGMATEAFF.

The gene calls are TRBV27 and TRBJ2-1; TRBD2 agrees at 14 bases. The V gene's germline CDR1 is MNHEY and CDR2 SMNVEV (reference sequence). Trimming removed 4 bases from V and 9 bases from J; junction bases left unmatched: 11. This CDR3 has 17 amino acids. CDR3 region: CASSSRQGLAGEGEQFF. The CDR3 DNA reads TGTGCCAGCAGTTCCCGGCAGGGACTAGCGGGAGAGGGTGAGCAGTTCTTC.

This clone has only a few counts. The rearrangement links TRBV19 to TRBJ1-5, with D uncertain. This CDR3 has 13 residues. V was clipped by 3 bases and J by 11 bases, with 14 bases between them. Germline V gene data show CDR1 as LNHDA and CDR2 as SQIVND (reference sequence). The CDR3 region is CASSIPRALAQHF. In DNA form, the CDR3 reads TGTGCCAGTAGTATCCCCCGCGCCCTCGCCCAGCATTTT.

This sequence joins TRBV2 and TRBJ2-3, with 11 bases lining up with TRBD1. This CDR3 contains 14 residues. In germline, CDR1 is SNHLY, CDR2 FYNNEI. J was trimmed by 3 bases and V by 4 bases; bases with no gene match: 0. The CDR3 DNA follows: TGTGCCAGCAGTGGGGACAGGGGGACAGATACGCAGTATTTT. Residues: CASSGDRGTDTQYF.

The chain joins TRBV19 to TRBJ1-2, with TRBD1 as a possible D gene (6 bases). The germline gives CDR1 LNHDA, CDR2 SQIVND (reference sequence). The CDR3 runs 16 residues. V lost 1 base and J 8 bases, leaving 20 bases between the germline ends. This CDR3 is CASSIVSLQGGEGYTF. CDR3 sequence (DNA): TGTGCCAGTAGTATAGTTAGTCTACAGGGCGGAGAGGGCTACACCTTC. The whole variable domain, filled in from reference TRBV19 and TRBJ1-2, reads DGGITQSPKYLFRKEGQNVTLSCEQNLNHDAMYWYRQDPGQGLRLIYYSQIVNDFQKGDIAEGYSVSREKKESFPLTVTSAQKNPTAFYLCASSIVSLQGGEGYTFGSGTRLTVV.